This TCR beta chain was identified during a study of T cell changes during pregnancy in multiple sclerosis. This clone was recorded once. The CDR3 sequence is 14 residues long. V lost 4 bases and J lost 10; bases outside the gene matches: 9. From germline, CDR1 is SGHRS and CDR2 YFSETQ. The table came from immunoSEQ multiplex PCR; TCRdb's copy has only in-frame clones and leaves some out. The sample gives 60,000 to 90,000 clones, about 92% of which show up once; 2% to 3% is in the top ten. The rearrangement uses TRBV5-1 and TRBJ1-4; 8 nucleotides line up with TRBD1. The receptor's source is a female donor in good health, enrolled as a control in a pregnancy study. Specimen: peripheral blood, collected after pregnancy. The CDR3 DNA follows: TGCGCCAGCAGCGCGGGACAGGCAGACGGAAAACTGTTTTTT. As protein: CASSAGQADGKLFF.